A single sample gave rise to the 12 T cell receptor beta chains below, sequenced in a study of blood T cells in healthy people across ages. PCR was performed a second time for about 7 to 11 cycles using a sample-barcoded 5' primer and a J-beta primer mix. TCRdb recomputed calls from the 5' RACE reads with MiXCR, one row per CDR3 protein. Seen here are 700,000 to 900,000 distinct CDR3 sequences, roughly 26% observed once, and the top ten hold around 3%. The same sample was also used in a study of T cells of mothers and their children.

Input material: blood. The receptors shown here come from a boy aged 5-17 years in good health.

This chain uses TRBV3-1 with TRBJ1-4, with D unresolved. Deletions cut 2 bases from V and 8 bases from J, with 12 bases between. Germline CDR1 reads LGHDT; CDR2 reads YNNKEL (reference sequence). This CDR3 is 14 amino acids long. The CDR3 nucleotides read TGTGCCAGCAGCCAACAGGTGGGAGGGGAAAAACTGTTTTTT. Its translation: CASSQQVGGEKLFF.

This clonotype was picked up a small number of times. This chain uses TRBV7-3 with TRBJ1-1; D is possibly TRBD1 (6 bases). This CDR3 has 13 residues. The germline V gene encodes CDR1 SGHTA and CDR2 FQGTGA. V dropped 3 bases and J dropped 7 bases, with 12 bases sitting between them. CDR3 nucleotides: TGTGCCAGCAGCTTCACAGGGCCTGGTGAAGCTTTCTTT. Translating it yields CASSFTGPGEAFF.

As for this clonotype: Compared with germline, one end of the junction differs, possibly owing to a read error. The chain links TRBV7-6 to TRBJ1-6; no reliable D call. The V gene's germline CDR1 is SGHVS and CDR2 FNYEAQ. The CDR3 is made up of 15 amino acids. As DNA, the CDR3 is TGTGCCAGCAGCTTAGCCACTTCGCGGAATTCACCTCTCCACTTT. Its protein is CASSLATSRNSPLHF.

The chain recombines TRBV4-1 with TRBJ1-2; a weak D match, TRBD1 (6 bases). Germline lookup yields CDR1 MGHRA and CDR2 YSYEKL. The CDR3 runs to 16 residues. V lost 0 bases to trimming and J lost 6 bases, with 17 bases between them. The CDR3 sequence is CASSQEIVGGRHGYTF. DNA for the CDR3: TGCGCCAGCAGCCAAGAGATTGTAGGGGGACGGCATGGCTACACCTTC.

The J gene is TRBJ1-6, the V gene TRBV27; 7 bases agree with TRBD1. The germline gives CDR1 MNHEY, CDR2 SMNVEV (reference sequence). V trimming: 5 bases; J trimming: 10 bases; junction bases outside the gene matches: 8. This CDR3 is built from 14 residues. The CDR3, as DNA: TGTGCCAGCAGTCCACGGACAGGCATCTCACCCCTCCACTTT. It translates to CASSPRTGISPLHF.

A few counts support this clonotype. The rearrangement joins TRBV9 to TRBJ2-2; a weak D match, TRBD1 (5 bases). There are 15 residues in the CDR3. The V gene's germline CDR1 is SGDLS and CDR2 YYNGEE. V lost 0 bases and J 5 bases, leaving 11 bases between the germline ends. CDR3 region: CASSVERGWTGELFF. The CDR3 region has the DNA TGTGCCAGCAGCGTAGAAAGGGGATGGACCGGGGAGCTGTTTTTT.

The chain is built from TRBV20-1 and TRBJ2-5; tentative D call: TRBD1 (6 bases). Germline V gene lookup returns CDR1 DFQATT and CDR2 SNEGSKA (reference sequence). The CDR3 has 16 amino acids. Trimming removed 5 bases from V and 2 bases from J, with 21 bases in between. In DNA form, the CDR3 reads TGCAGTGCTCCATGGGACACCTACTACAATCAAGAGACCCAGTACTTC. Residues: CSAPWDTYYNQETQYF.

The genes are TRBV27 and TRBJ2-7; 8 positions match TRBD1. V gave up 5 bases and J gave up 3 bases; unmatched junction bases: 9. CDR1 is MNHEY and CDR2 is SMNVEV in the germline V gene (reference sequence). The CDR3 covers 15 residues. The CDR3 reads CASSPQGARVYEQYF. The CDR3 nucleotides are TGTGCCAGCAGTCCCCAGGGGGCAAGGGTCTACGAGCAGTACTTC.

This clonotype came up a few times. V is TRBV10-3 and J is TRBJ2-5, with unresolved D. The CDR3 has 12 amino acids. V lost 4 bases to trimming and J lost 1 base, with 4 bases between them. From germline, CDR1 is ENHRY and CDR2 SYGVKD. Here the CDR3 reads CAISGGQETQYF. The CDR3 nucleotides are TGTGCCATCAGTGGTGGCCAAGAGACCCAGTACTTC.

This clonotype was seen a handful of times. This chain connects TRBV28 to TRBJ2-2; 10 bases align to TRBD2. This CDR3 is 17 amino acids long. Germline loops: CDR1 MDHEN, CDR2 SYDVKM. V lost 3 bases to trimming and J lost 5 bases; unmatched junction nucleotides: 9. CDR3 in amino acids: CASSFVLAGEGTGELFF. The CDR3 DNA reads TGTGCCAGCAGTTTCGTCCTAGCGGGGGAAGGTACCGGGGAGCTGTTTTTT.

This clonotype turned up a few times. V gene TRBV5-1 combines with J gene TRBJ2-1, with TRBD2 matching over 8 bases. Germline CDR1 SGHRS, CDR2 YFSETQ. V lost 4 bases to trimming and J lost 0 bases; unmatched junction nucleotides: 9. The CDR3 has 17 residues. Here the CDR3 DNA reads TGCGCCAGCAGCCCAATATTAGCGGGGAGCTCCTACAATGAGCAGTTCTTC. Translating gives CASSPILAGSSYNEQFF.

This clonotype was seen a single time. V and J are TRBV20-1 and TRBJ2-1; D is uncertain. Per the germline V gene, CDR1 is DFQATT and CDR2 is SNEGSKA (reference sequence). The ends were cut back, 7 bases at V and 9 bases at J, with 16 bases in the middle. The CDR3 is 12 residues long. Here the CDR3 reads CSGRPDVGEQFF. Written as DNA, the CDR3 is TGCAGTGGCCGGCCCGACGTGGGTGAGCAGTTCTTC.